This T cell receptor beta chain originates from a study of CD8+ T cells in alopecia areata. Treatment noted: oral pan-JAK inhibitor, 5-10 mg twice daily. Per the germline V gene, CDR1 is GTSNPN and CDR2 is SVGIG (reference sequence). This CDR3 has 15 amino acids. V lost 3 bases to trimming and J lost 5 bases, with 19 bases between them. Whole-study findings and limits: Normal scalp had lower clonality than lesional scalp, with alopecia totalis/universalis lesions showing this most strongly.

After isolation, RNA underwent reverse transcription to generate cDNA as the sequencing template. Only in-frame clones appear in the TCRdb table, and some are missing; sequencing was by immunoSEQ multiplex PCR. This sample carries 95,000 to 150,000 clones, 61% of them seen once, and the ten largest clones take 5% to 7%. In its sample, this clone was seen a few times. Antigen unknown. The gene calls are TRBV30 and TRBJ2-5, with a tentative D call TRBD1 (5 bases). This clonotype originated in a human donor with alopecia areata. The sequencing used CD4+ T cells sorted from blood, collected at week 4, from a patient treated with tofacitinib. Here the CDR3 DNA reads TGTGCCTGGAGCCCTGCGCAGGGCGACCGGGAGACCCAGTACTTC. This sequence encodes CAWSPAQGDRETQYF.